This T cell receptor beta chain appears in the sequencing data of a study of PD-L1 blockade in urothelial cancer. Regarding time point: peripheral blood 6 weeks after treatment start. The CDR3 consists of 14 residues. Per germline, CDR1 LNHDA and CDR2 SQIVND (reference sequence). Trimming removed 5 bases from V and 4 bases from J; junction bases left unmatched: 4. Assay used: immunoSEQ multiplex PCR; TCRdb lists only in-frame clones, some missing. The repertoire includes tens of thousands of clones, about nine tenths of them detected once, and approximately 10% sits in the top ten. This TCR was recovered from a man in his 60s with urothelial cancer. This sequence joins TRBV19 and TRBJ2-2; TRBD1 matches 7 bases. This sample comprised PBMCs, obtained around atezolizumab (anti-PD-L1) treatment. CDR3 in DNA: TGTGCCAGTAGTCCACAGGGGTCCACCGGGGAGCTGTTTTTT. It is translated as CASSPQGSTGELFF.